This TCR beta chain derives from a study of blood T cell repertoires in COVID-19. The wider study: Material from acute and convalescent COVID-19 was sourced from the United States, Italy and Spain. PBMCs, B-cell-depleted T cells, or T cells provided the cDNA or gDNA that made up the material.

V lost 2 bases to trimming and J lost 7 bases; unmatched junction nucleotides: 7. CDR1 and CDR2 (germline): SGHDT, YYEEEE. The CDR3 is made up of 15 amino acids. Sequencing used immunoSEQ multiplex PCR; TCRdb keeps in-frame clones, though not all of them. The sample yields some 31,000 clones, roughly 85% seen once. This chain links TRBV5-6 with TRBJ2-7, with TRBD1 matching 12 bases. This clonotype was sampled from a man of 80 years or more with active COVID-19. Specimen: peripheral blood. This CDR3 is CASSFRDRGHGEQYF. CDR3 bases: TGTGCCAGCAGCTTCAGGGACAGGGGGCACGGGGAGCAGTACTTC.